Shown below are 13 T cell receptor beta chains from a single sample sequenced in a study of T-cell memory formation after mild COVID-19. TCRdb fed the 5' RACE reads into MiXCR, producing one record per CDR3 protein. The data show around 530,000 distinct CDR3 sequences, approximately 21% seen once. Sequenced material: PBMCs or a T cell subset sorted from them (not recorded which). These receptors all stem from an adult woman who had mild COVID-19 (a few samples of this study predate the infection). Cell type and time point are not known.

The CDR3 sequence: CASSLFRRGYTEAFF. The CDR3 DNA follows: TGTGCCAGCAGTTTATTTCGGCGGGGGTACACTGAAGCTTTCTTT. The rearrangement links TRBV27 to TRBJ1-1; tentative D call: TRBD1 (5 bases). Germline CDR1 is MNHEY and CDR2 is SMNVEV (reference sequence). Trimming removed 1 base at V and 3 bases at J, with 12 bases between. CDR3 length: 15 residues.

This clonotype was counted between two and nine times. The chain recombines TRBV6-6 with TRBJ2-2; 15 bases align to TRBD2. The CDR3 runs 16 residues. Germline loops: CDR1 MNHNY, CDR2 SVGAGI (reference sequence). The trim removed 6 bases at V and 6 bases at J, leaving 5 bases unmatched. CDR3 bases: TGTGCCAGCAGACCCGGACTAGCGGGAGGGCCCGGGGAGCTGTTTTTT. This translates into CASRPGLAGGPGELFF.

The chain carries TRBV27 and TRBJ1-5; D unclear. Germline V lookup: CDR1 MNHEY, CDR2 SMNVEV (reference sequence). The CDR3 sequence is 13 residues long. V was trimmed by 8 bases and J by 2 bases, leaving 10 bases between them. CDR3 DNA sequence: TGTGCCAGCCGGCTTGGGGGCAATCAGCCCCAGCATTTT. Its protein is CASRLGGNQPQHF.

The J gene is TRBJ1-4, the V gene TRBV6-5; a possible D gene is TRBD1 (5 bases). CDR1 MNHEY and CDR2 SVGAGI come from the germline V gene. The CDR3 contains 19 residues. Between the trimmed V and J ends, which lost 2 bases and 13 bases, there was a span of 32 bases. The CDR3 DNA reads TGTGCCAGCAGTTACCTCGCAATGGGGCTCGCGGGTATGCAGTCGGGACTGTTTTTT. Encoded protein: CASSYLAMGLAGMQSGLFF.

This clonotype was detected only a few times. CDR3 nucleotide sequence: TGCGCCAGCAGCAAGGGACTAGCGGGAGCTCATGATGAGCAGTTCTTC. It specifies CASSKGLAGAHDEQFF. The gene calls are TRBV5-1 and TRBJ2-1; 14 positions agree with TRBD2. The V segment lost 4 bases and the J segment 8 bases; nucleotides outside the gene matches: 8. Germline V gene data show CDR1 as SGHRS and CDR2 as YFSETQ. CDR3 length equals 16 residues. The whole variable domain, filled in from reference TRBV5-1 and TRBJ2-1, reads KAGVTQTPRYLIKTRGQQVTLSCSPISGHRSVSWYQQTPGQGLQFLFEYFSETQRNKGNFPGRFSGRQFSNSRSEMNVSTLELGDSALYLCASSKGLAGAHDEQFFGPGTRLTVL.

This clonotype is a singleton in its sample. V gene TRBV18 combines with J gene TRBJ2-2; D call uncertain. The CDR3 consists of 14 residues. The germline V and J ends were trimmed by 1 base and 7 bases, with 10 bases remaining between them. Germline V gene sequence: CDR1 KGHSH, CDR2 LQKENI. CDR3 region: CASSPLKSDGELFF. CDR3 in DNA: TGTGCCAGCTCACCACTGAAATCGGACGGGGAGCTGTTTTTT.

V is TRBV5-1 and J is TRBJ1-1; D not resolved. The CDR3 has 17 residues. Trimming pared 4 bases from V and 0 bases from J, leaving 19 bases between. Germline CDR1 is SGHRS and CDR2 is YFSETQ. The CDR3 loop is CASSPGPVAGMNTEAFF. CDR3 DNA sequence: TGCGCCAGCAGCCCCGGTCCTGTGGCAGGAATGAACACTGAAGCTTTCTTT.

The chain has TRBV7-9 and TRBJ1-4; D uncertain. Trimming removed 5 bases at V and 8 bases at J, with 9 bases between. CDR1 is SEHNR and CDR2 is FQNEAQ in the germline V gene (reference sequence). The CDR3 runs to 12 residues. The CDR3 loop reads CASSQSKEKLFF. CDR3 coding DNA: TGTGCCAGCAGCCAATCCAAGGAAAAACTGTTTTTT.

V and J are TRBV20-1 and TRBJ1-2, with D perhaps TRBD1 (6 bases). The germline gives CDR1 DFQATT, CDR2 SNEGSKA (reference sequence). Trimming removed 3 bases at V and 4 bases at J, with 12 bases between. The CDR3 is 13 amino acids. The CDR3 sequence is CSASETGLYGYTF. The CDR3 DNA reads as TGCAGTGCTAGCGAGACAGGCCTCTATGGCTACACCTTC.

This clonotype was counted only a few times. The chain couples TRBV30 to TRBJ2-1; no firm D call. Looked up from germline, CDR1 is GTSNPN and CDR2 is SVGIG (reference sequence). The CDR3 sequence is 14 residues long. V was pared by 0 bases and J by 8 bases, with 14 bases between. In DNA form, the CDR3 reads TGTGCCTGGAGTGTAAGGCCCTACGCGGATGAGCAGTTCTTC. It is translated as CAWSVRPYADEQFF.

This rearrangement joins TRBV7-3 to TRBJ2-5, with 10 positions matching TRBD2. Germline loops: CDR1 SGHTA, CDR2 FQGTGA. The ends lost 6 bases at V and 5 bases at J; junction bases unmatched: 9. This CDR3 region has 15 residues. This CDR3 reads CASRRGTSVRETQYF. In DNA form, the CDR3 reads TGTGCCAGCAGGCGGGGGACTAGCGTTCGGGAGACCCAGTACTTC.

The genes are TRBV19 and TRBJ2-2, with D perhaps TRBD1 (6 bases). The V end lost 5 bases, the J end lost 7 bases, and 17 bases lay between the germline ends. The CDR3 is 15 residues long. Germline V gene sequence: CDR1 LNHDA, CDR2 SQIVND (reference sequence). The CDR3 region has the DNA TGTGCCAGTAGTGTGGGGGCCAGGATAAGCGGGGAGCTGTTTTTT. Translated, it gives CASSVGARISGELFF. The full variable domain, in which reference TRBV19 and TRBJ2-2 provide the parts outside the CDR3, is DGGITQSPKYLFRKEGQNVTLSCEQNLNHDAMYWYRQDPGQGLRLIYYSQIVNDFQKGDIAEGYSVSREKKESFPLTVTSAQKNPTAFYLCASSVGARISGELFFGEGSRLTVL.

This clonotype was counted between two and nine times. This chain connects TRBV12-3 or TRBV12-4 to TRBJ2-3, with a tentative D call TRBD2 (5 bases). V dropped 5 bases and J dropped 4 bases, with 13 bases sitting between them. The CDR3 is 14 amino acids. The CDR3 is CASSARREPDTQYF. Written as DNA, the CDR3 is TGTGCCAGCAGTGCCCGAAGGGAGCCAGATACGCAGTATTTT.